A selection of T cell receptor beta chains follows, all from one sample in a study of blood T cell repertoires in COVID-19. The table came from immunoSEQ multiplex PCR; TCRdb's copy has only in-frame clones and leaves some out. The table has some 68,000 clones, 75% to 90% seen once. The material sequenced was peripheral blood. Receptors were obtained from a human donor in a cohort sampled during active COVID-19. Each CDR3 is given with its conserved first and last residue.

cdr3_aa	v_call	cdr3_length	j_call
CASSRGLVLAIENNEQFF	TRBV4-3	18	TRBJ2-1
CASSRDSSYGYTF	TRBV12-3/TRBV12-4	13	TRBJ1-2
CALGTGLNQPQHF	TRBV10-3	13	TRBJ1-5
CASSPFTGTSGMMNQETQYF	TRBV28	20	TRBJ2-5
CASSLFRTGDEAFF	TRBV7-2	14	TRBJ1-1
CAGLGQTEAFF	TRBV30	11	TRBJ1-1
CASSYGAAQKTQYF	TRBV6-6	14	TRBJ2-5
CASSFRRTGVSHVLTF	TRBV5-6	16	TRBJ2-6
CASITSGGGYGYTF	TRBV28	14	TRBJ1-2
CASSELGEGVPDTQYF	TRBV25-1	16	TRBJ2-3
CASSLGSNYGYTF	TRBV6-6	13	TRBJ1-2
CASSPRAGGGNQPQHF	TRBV28	16	TRBJ1-5
CASSMRGGGEQYF	TRBV19	13	TRBJ2-7
CASSQGFPPGQYEAFF	TRBV3-1/TRBV3-2	16	TRBJ1-1
CASSYGQAGNTIYF	TRBV5-1	14	TRBJ1-3
CASSLQGTYGYTF	TRBV28	13	TRBJ1-2
CASSWEGEQYF	TRBV12-3/TRBV12-4	11	TRBJ2-7
CASTLAGASTDTQYF	TRBV2	15	TRBJ2-3